This paragraph reports one T cell receptor (beta chain). The record originates from a study of CD8 T cells in Susac syndrome. CDR1 is MGHDK and CDR2 is SYGVNS in the germline V gene. This CDR3 has 14 residues. V gave up 6 bases and J gave up 6 bases, with 15 bases separating them. Reverse transcription of roughly 0.5 to 1 ug RNA was performed with random hexamers. An immunoSEQ multiplex PCR amplified TCR beta CDR3 over 54 Vbeta and 13 Jbeta. One entry per CDR3 protein, called by TCRdb with MiXCR from the immunoSEQ multiplex PCR reads. The sample contains roughly 89,000 distinct CDR3 sequences, about 96% of which appear only once.

This receptor was identified in a human donor with Susac syndrome. The chain employs TRBV25-1 and TRBJ2-1; no clear D. Sequenced input: CD8+ T cells from PBMCs. CDR3 protein: CASRGRFEVNEQFF. The DNA of the CDR3 is TGTGCCAGCAGGGGAAGGTTTGAAGTCAATGAGCAGTTCTTC.